Each of the 3 T cell receptor beta chains below was sequenced from the same sample in a study of blood T cell repertoires in COVID-19. Produced via immunoSEQ multiplex PCR; TCRdb's table is partial and in-frame only. The data contain roughly 280,000 clones, roughly nine tenths of them singletons. Sample: PBMCs or T cells enriched from blood (not recorded which). The source of these receptors is a woman in her sixties who had recovered from COVID-19.

The rearrangement joins TRBV10-3 to TRBJ2-1, with 11 positions matching TRBD2. V shed 0 bases, J shed 6 bases, and the junction held 7 bases outside the gene matches. Germline values: CDR1 ENHRY, CDR2 SYGVKD. The CDR3 covers 17 residues. The CDR3 sequence is CAISESKGLAEGNEQFF. DNA for the CDR3: TGTGCCATCAGTGAGTCGAAGGGACTAGCGGAGGGCAATGAGCAGTTCTTC.

The chain links TRBV3-1 (or the pseudogene TRBV3-2) to TRBJ1-5, with D possibly matching TRBD1 (5 bases). Trimming took off 4 bases at V and 1 base at J, with 14 bases between the two ends. The germline CDR1 and CDR2 sequences are LGHDT and YNNKEL (reference sequence). The CDR3 contains 16 residues. CDR3 nucleotides: TGTGCCAGCAGCCCGACCGGGGGGGGAAGCAATCAGCCCCAGCATTTT. Translation gives CASSPTGGGSNQPQHF.

V gene TRBV25-1 combines with J gene TRBJ2-2; 11 bases fit TRBD1. The CDR3 runs to 17 residues. Trimming removed 4 bases from V and 3 bases from J; junction bases left unmatched: 7. The germline CDR1 and CDR2 sequences are MGHDK and SYGVNS. CDR3 coding DNA: TGTGCCAGCAGTGCCCGGATGGGACAGGGGGACACCGGGGAGCTGTTTTTT. As protein: CASSARMGQGDTGELFF.